The source of this T cell receptor (beta chain) is a study of T cell repertoires in cytomegalovirus infection. Study context: Selected CMV epitopes included recently identified HLA-C-restricted ones as well as well-studied HLA-B-restricted ones. Indicated by public TCR beta signatures were CMV infection and matching HLA type. Study findings and constraints: Carriers of CMV plus the relevant HLA were identified by cumulative public TCR beta family frequency. It was HLA-C-restricted CMV-specific TCR beta clonotypes that dominated the response ex vivo.

Concerning this clonotype: Its antigen is unknown.

TCRdb fed the reads into MiXCR, producing one record per CDR3 protein. The table lists approximately 310,000 distinct CDR3 sequences, 20% to 30% of them singletons. Germline values: CDR1 ENHRY, CDR2 SYGVKD. The CDR3 spans 15 residues. V was trimmed by 6 bases and J by 6 bases, leaving 15 bases between them. The receptor comes from a human donor in good health (CMV status not recorded). Some clones in this sample may be carry-over from other donors' samples. Here the sequenced sample was cultured PBMCs, taken from culture after CMV antigen stimulation. This chain uses TRBV10-3 with TRBJ2-6; possibly TRBD1 for D (6 bases). The CDR3 loop is CAIRDRTEEANVLTF. CDR3 DNA: TGTGCCATCAGAGACCGGACAGAAGAGGCCAACGTCCTGACTTTC.